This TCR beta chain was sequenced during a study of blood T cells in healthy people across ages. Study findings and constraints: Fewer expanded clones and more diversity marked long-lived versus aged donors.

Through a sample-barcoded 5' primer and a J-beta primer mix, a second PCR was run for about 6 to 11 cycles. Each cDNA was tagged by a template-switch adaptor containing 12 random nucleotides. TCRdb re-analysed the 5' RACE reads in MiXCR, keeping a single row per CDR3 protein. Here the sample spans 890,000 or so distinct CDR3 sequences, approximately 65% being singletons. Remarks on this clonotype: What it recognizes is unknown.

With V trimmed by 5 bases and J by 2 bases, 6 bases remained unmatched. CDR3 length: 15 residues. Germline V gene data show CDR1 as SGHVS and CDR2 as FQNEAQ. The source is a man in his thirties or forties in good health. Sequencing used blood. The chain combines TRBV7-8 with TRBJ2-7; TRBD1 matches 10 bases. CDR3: CASSVRDRGPYEQYF. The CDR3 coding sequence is TGTGCCAGCAGCGTCCGGGACAGGGGCCCCTACGAGCAGTACTTC. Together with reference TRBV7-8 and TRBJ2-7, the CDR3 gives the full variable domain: GAGVSQSPRYKVAKRGQDVALRCDPISGHVSLFWYQQALGQGPEFLTYFQNEAQLDKSGLPSDRFFAERPEGSVSTLKIQRTQQEDSAVYLCASSVRDRGPYEQYFGPGTRLTVT.